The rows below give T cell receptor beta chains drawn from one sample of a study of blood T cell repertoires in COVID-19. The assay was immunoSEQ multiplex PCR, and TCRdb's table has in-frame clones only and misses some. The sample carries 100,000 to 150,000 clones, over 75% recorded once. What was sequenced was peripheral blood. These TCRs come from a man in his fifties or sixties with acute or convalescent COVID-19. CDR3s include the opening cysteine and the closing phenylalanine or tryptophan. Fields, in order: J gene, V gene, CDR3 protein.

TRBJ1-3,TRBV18,CASSRMGLSGNTIYF
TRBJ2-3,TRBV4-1,CASSQGSGSADTQYF
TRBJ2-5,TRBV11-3,CASSRRGGRAQETQYF
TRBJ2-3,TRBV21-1,CASRGAGKLLTDTQYF
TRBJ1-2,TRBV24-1,CATNNRGNGYTF
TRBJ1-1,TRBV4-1,CASSRTPGQGDTEAFF
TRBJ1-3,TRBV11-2,CASSGTKSGNTIYF
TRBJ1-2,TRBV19,CASSSQGAYNYGYTF
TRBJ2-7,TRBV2,CASRAEGYEQYF
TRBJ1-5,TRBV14,CASSPQIRGGDQPQHF
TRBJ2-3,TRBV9,CASSASSGSPTQYF
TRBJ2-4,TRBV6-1,CASSDWEGSGWVTSKNIQYF
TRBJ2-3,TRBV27,CASSLRGQVYADTQYF
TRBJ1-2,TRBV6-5,CASSRQGEGGYTF
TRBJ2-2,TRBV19,CASQGRWELFF
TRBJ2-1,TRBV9,CASSVGFSGPEQFF
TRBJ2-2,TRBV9,CASSVALKAGGPIVDGELFF
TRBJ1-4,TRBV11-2,CASSGTGVTGEKLFF
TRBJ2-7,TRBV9,CASSVSDGSSYEQYF
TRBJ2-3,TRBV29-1,CSVGLGLDSTDTQYF